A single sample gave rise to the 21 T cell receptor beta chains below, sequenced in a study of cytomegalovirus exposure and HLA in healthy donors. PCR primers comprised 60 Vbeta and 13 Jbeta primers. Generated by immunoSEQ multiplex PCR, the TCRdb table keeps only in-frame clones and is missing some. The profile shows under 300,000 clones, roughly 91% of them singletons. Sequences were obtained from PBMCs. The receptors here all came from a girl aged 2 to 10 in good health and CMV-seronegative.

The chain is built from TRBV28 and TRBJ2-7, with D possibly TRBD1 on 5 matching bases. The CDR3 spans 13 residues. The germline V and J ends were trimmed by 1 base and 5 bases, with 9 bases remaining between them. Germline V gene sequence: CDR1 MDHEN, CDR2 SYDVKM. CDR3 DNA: TGTGCCAGCAGTTTATTACAGGTGGACGAGCAGTACTTC. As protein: CASSLLQVDEQYF.

The CDR3 coding sequence is TGTGCCAGCAGTTCCCCGACAGGGCCTATGCAGCCCCAGCATTTT. It translates to CASSSPTGPMQPQHF. This rearrangement joins TRBV28 to TRBJ1-5, with 7 nucleotides matching TRBD1. The V and J ends lost 4 bases and 7 bases, in that order; junction bases with no gene match: 10. This CDR3 is 15 amino acids long. From germline, CDR1 is MDHEN and CDR2 SYDVKM.

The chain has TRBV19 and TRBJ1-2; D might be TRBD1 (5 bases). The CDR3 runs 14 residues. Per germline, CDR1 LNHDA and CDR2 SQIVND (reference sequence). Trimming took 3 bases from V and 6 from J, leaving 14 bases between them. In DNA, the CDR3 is TGTGCCAGTAGTATCCCAGGGTTGGAGAATGGCTACACCTTC. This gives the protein CASSIPGLENGYTF.

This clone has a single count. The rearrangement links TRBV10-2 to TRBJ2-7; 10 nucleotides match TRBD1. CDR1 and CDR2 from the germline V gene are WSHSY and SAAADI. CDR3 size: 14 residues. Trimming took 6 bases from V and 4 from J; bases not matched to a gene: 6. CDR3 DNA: TGCGCCAGCAGCAGATGGACAGGGGGGTACGAGCAGTACTTC. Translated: CASSRWTGGYEQYF.

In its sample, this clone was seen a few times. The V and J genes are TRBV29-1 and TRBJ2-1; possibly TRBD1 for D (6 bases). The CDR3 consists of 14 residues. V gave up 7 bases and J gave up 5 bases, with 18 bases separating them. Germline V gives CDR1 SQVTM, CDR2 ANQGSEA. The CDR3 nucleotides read TGCAGCGCACCCCTCGGACAGAGCAACAATGAGCAGTTCTTC. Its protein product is CSAPLGQSNNEQFF.

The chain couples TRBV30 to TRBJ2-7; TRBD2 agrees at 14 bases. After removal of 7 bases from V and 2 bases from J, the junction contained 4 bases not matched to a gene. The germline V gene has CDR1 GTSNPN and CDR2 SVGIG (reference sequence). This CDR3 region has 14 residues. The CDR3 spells CASGLAGGTYEQYF. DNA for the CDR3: TGTGCCTCCGGACTAGCGGGGGGCACCTACGAGCAGTACTTC.

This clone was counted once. This chain's CDR3 is CASSQGLAGEQFF. CDR3 DNA sequence: TGCGCCAGCAGTCAAGGACTAGCGGGGGAGCAGTTCTTC. V and J are TRBV23-1 and TRBJ2-1; 12 bases align to TRBD2. TRBV23-1 is an open reading frame whose function is uncertain. The CDR3 contains 13 residues. Unmatched junction bases numbered 0, after V lost 2 bases and J lost 10 bases.

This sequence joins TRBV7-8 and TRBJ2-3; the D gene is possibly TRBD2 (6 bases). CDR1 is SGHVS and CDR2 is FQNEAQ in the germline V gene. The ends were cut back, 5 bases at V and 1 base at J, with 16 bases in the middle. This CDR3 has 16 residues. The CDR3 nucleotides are TGTGCCAGCAGCCTCCATCCGGGACTGGGCACAGATACGCAGTATTTT. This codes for CASSLHPGLGTDTQYF. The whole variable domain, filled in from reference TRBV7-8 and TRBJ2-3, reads GAGVSQSPRYKVAKRGQDVALRCDPISGHVSLFWYQQALGQGPEFLTYFQNEAQLDKSGLPSDRFFAERPEGSVSTLKIQRTQQEDSAVYLCASSLHPGLGTDTQYFGPGTRLTVL.

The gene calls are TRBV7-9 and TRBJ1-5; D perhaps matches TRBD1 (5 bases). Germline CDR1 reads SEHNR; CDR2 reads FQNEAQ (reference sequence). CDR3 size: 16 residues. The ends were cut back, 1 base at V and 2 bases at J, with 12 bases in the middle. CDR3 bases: TGTGCCAGCAGCTTAGACGACAGAGGCGGCAATCAGCCCCAGCATTTT. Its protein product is CASSLDDRGGNQPQHF.

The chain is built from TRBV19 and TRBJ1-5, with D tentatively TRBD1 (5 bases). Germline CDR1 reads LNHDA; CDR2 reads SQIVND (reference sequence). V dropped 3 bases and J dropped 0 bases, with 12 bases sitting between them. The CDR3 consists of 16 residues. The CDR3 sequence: CASSMVGGNSNQPQHF. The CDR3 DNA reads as TGTGCCAGTAGTATGGTGGGGGGAAATAGCAATCAGCCCCAGCATTTT.

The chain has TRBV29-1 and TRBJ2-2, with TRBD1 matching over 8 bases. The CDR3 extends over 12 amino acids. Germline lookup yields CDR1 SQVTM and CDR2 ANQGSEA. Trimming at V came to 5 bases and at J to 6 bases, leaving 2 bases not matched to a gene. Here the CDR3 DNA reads TGCAGCGTTTACAGGGGGGCCGGGGAGCTGTTTTTT. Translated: CSVYRGAGELFF.

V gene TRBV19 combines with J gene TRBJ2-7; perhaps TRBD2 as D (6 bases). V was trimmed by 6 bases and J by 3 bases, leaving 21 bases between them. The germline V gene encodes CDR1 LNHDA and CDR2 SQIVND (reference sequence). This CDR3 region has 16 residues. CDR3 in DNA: TGTGCCAGTAGCACCCTAAGCGGGTCTTATTTCTACGAGCAGTACTTC. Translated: CASSTLSGSYFYEQYF. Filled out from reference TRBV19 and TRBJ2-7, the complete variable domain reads DGGITQSPKYLFRKEGQNVTLSCEQNLNHDAMYWYRQDPGQGLRLIYYSQIVNDFQKGDIAEGYSVSREKKESFPLTVTSAQKNPTAFYLCASSTLSGSYFYEQYFGPGTRLTVT.

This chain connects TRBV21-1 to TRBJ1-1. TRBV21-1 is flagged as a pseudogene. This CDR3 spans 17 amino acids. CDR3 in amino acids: CASSPPTEAGISTEAFF. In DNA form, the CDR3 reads TGTGCCAGCAGCCCTCCAACCGAGGCGGGGATTAGTACTGAAGCTTTCTTT.

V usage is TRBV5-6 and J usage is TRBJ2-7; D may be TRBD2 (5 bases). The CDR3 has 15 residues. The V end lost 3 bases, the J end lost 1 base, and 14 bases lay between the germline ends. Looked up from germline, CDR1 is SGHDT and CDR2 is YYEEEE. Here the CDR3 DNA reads TGTGCCAGCAGCTCGGTCGGTGAGGGATCCTACGAGCAGTACTTC. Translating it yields CASSSVGEGSYEQYF.

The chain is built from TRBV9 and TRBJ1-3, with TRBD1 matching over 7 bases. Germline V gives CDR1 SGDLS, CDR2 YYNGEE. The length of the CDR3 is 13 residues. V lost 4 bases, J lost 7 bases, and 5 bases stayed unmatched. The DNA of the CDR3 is TGTGCCAGCAGCCCTCCCAGGGGGAACACCATATATTTT. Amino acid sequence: CASSPPRGNTIYF. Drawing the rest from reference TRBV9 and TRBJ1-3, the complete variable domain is DSGVTQTPKHLITATGQRVTLRCSPRSGDLSVYWYQQSLDQGLQFLIQYYNGEERAKGNILERFSAQQFPDLHSELNLSSLELGDSALYFCASSPPRGNTIYFGEGSWLTVV.

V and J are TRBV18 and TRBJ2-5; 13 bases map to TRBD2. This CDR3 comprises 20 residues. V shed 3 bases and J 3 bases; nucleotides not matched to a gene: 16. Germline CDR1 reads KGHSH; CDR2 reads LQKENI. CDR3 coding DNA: TGTGCCAGCTCACCCCTAACTAGCGGGAGGGCGCAGGGCCAAGAAGAGACCCAGTACTTC. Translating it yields CASSPLTSGRAQGQEETQYF.

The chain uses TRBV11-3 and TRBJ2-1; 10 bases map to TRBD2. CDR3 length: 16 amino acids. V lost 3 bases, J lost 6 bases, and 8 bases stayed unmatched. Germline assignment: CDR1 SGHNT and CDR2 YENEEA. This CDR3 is CASSFTTSGAGNEQFF. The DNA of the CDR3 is TGTGCCAGCAGCTTTACCACTAGCGGGGCGGGCAATGAGCAGTTCTTC.

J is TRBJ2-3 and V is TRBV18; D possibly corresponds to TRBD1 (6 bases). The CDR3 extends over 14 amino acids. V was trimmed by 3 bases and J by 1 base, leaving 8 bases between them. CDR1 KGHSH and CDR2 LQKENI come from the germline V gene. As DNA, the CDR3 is TGTGCCAGCTCACCCCGACAGGGCACAGATACGCAGTATTTT. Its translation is CASSPRQGTDTQYF.

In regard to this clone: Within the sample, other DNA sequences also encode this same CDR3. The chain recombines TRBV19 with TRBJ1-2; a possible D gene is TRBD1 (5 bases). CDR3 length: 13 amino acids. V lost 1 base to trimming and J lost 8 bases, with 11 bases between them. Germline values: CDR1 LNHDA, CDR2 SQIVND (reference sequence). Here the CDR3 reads CASSIGQGYGYTF. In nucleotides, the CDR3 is TGTGCCAGTAGTATAGGGCAGGGTTACGGCTACACCTTC. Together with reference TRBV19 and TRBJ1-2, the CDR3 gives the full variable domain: DGGITQSPKYLFRKEGQNVTLSCEQNLNHDAMYWYRQDPGQGLRLIYYSQIVNDFQKGDIAEGYSVSREKKESFPLTVTSAQKNPTAFYLCASSIGQGYGYTFGSGTRLTVV.

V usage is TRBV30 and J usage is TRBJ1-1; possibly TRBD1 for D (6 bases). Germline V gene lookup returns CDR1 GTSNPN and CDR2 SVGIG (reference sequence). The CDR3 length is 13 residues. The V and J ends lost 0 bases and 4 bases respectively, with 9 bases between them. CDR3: CAWSVSRGTEAFF. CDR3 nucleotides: TGTGCCTGGAGTGTGAGCAGGGGCACTGAAGCTTTCTTT.

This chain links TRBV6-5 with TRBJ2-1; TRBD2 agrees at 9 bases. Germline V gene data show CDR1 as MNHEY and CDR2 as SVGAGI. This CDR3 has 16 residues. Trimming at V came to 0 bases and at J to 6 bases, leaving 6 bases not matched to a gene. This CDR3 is CASSYSRLAGFNEQFF. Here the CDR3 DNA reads TGTGCCAGCAGTTACTCGAGGCTAGCGGGATTCAATGAGCAGTTCTTC.